This T cell receptor (beta chain) was recovered during a study of CD8 T cells in Susac syndrome. Reverse transcription of roughly 0.45 to 1 ug RNA used random hexamers. TCRdb analysed the immunoSEQ multiplex PCR reads with MiXCR anew, one entry per CDR3 protein. The data show roughly 160,000 distinct CDR3 sequences, about 96% seen once. The diagnostic criteria were recently defined, and patients with Susac syndrome met them for definite or probable disease. V lost 0 bases and J lost 4; bases outside the gene matches: 1. CDR3 length equals 15 residues. Germline lookup yields CDR1 SGHDT and CDR2 YYEEEE.

Material for sequencing was CD4+ T cells from PBMCs. The chain joins TRBV5-6 to TRBJ1-5; 10 bases are a match to TRBD1. The TCR sequence derives from a human donor with Susac syndrome. The CDR3 loop is CASSLGQGANQPQHF. CDR3 DNA sequence: TGTGCCAGCAGCTTGGGACAGGGGGCAAATCAGCCCCAGCATTTT. The variable domain in full, with the rest retrieved from reference TRBV5-6 and TRBJ1-5, is DAGVTQSPTHLIKTRGQQVTLRCSPKSGHDTVSWYQQALGQGPQFIFQYYEEEERQRGNFPDRFSGHQFPNYSSELNVNALLLGDSALYLCASSLGQGANQPQHFGDGTRLSIL.